The 7 T cell receptor beta chains listed next were all sequenced from one sample in a study of blood T cell repertoires in COVID-19. The table came from immunoSEQ multiplex PCR; TCRdb's copy has only in-frame clones and leaves some out. The profile shows some 87,000 clones, 80% to 90% of them singletons. Sequencing input: peripheral blood. The receptor set was obtained from a human donor in a cohort sampled during active COVID-19.

The chain uses TRBV6-6 and TRBJ1-2; 8 positions agree with TRBD1. The V gene end was trimmed by 2 bases and the J gene end by 7 bases; junction bases not matched to a gene: 9. This CDR3 has 15 residues. Germline loops: CDR1 MNHNY, CDR2 SVGAGI (reference sequence). DNA for the CDR3: TGTGCCAGCAGTTACGTCGGACAGGGCTTACGTGGCTACACCTTC. The encoded protein is CASSYVGQGLRGYTF.

This chain uses TRBV12-5 with TRBJ1-2; no reliable D call. V gave up 0 bases and J gave up 8 bases, with 22 bases separating them. The CDR3 is 17 residues long. Germline CDR1 reads LGHNT; CDR2 reads FRNRAP. CDR3 nucleotide sequence: TGTGCTAGTGGTTTGGTAGGTAGGATGGAGGGAACTGGCGGCTACACCTTC. It encodes CASGLVGRMEGTGGYTF.

The chain couples TRBV29-1 to TRBJ2-5; the D gene is possibly TRBD1 (5 bases). Looked up from germline, CDR1 is SQVTM and CDR2 is ANQGSEA. The CDR3 runs 10 residues. V was shortened by 5 bases and J by 4 bases, with 5 bases between the two germline ends. The chain's CDR3 is CSVTGETQYF. CDR3 coding DNA: TGCAGCGTTACAGGAGAGACCCAGTACTTC. Together with reference TRBV29-1 and TRBJ2-5, the CDR3 gives the full variable domain: SAVISQKPSRDICQRGTSLTIQCQVDSQVTMMFWYRQQPGQSLTLIATANQGSEATYESGFVIDKFPISRPNLTFSTLTVSNMSPEDSSIYLCSVTGETQYFGPGTRLLVL.

This clone was picked up one time. The rearrangement uses TRBV30 and TRBJ1-3, with 8 bases that match TRBD1. CDR3 length equals 14 residues. Per the germline V gene, CDR1 is GTSNPN and CDR2 is SVGIG (reference sequence). The V gene end was trimmed by 4 bases and the J gene end by 3 bases; junction bases not matched to a gene: 5. CDR3 region: CAWIGRGLGNTIYF. CDR3 DNA sequence: TGTGCCTGGATAGGCAGGGGGCTTGGAAACACCATATATTTT.

This clone was detected only a few times. The rearrangement uses TRBV10-2 and TRBJ2-1, with 9 positions matching TRBD2. Per germline, CDR1 WSHSY and CDR2 SAAADI. This CDR3 contains 14 residues. Trimming at V came to 6 bases and at J to 4 bases, leaving 4 bases not matched to a gene. This CDR3 reads CASRGRGGYNEQFF. As DNA, the CDR3 is TGCGCCAGCAGAGGGCGGGGGGGTTACAATGAGCAGTTCTTC.

The chain uses TRBV28 and TRBJ1-2; 11 nucleotides agree with TRBD1. Germline CDR1 and CDR2: MDHEN and SYDVKM. V shed 4 bases and J 3 bases; nucleotides not matched to a gene: 4. The CDR3 has 15 residues. Written as DNA, the CDR3 is TGTGCCAGCAGTTCGGGGACAGGGGGGTACTATGGCTACACCTTC. This gives the protein CASSSGTGGYYGYTF.

The chain links TRBV5-4 to TRBJ2-7; 9 bases agree with TRBD2. CDR3 length: 15 residues. Trimming at V came to 5 bases and at J to 0 bases, leaving 6 bases not matched to a gene. Looked up from germline, CDR1 is SGHNT and CDR2 is YYREEE (reference sequence). DNA of the CDR3: TGTGCCAGCAGTGCCGGGACTAGCCTCTCCTACGAGCAGTACTTC. Translated: CASSAGTSLSYEQYF.